This T cell receptor (beta chain) was recovered during a study of OX40 agonist ivuxolimab in advanced cancers. Study-level information: Patients got intravenous ivuxolimab at 0.01 to 10 mg/kg every 2 weeks. General study findings and limits: Low normalized T-cell clonal expansion also characterized some of the nonresponders. Still undetermined is the antigen specificity of the expanded peripheral T cells. Clonal expansion by week 6 occurred in CD4+ and CD8+ blood T cells (at 0.1 to 3.0 mg/kg).

Trimming left V 4 bases short and J 0 bases short, with 15 bases between. The CDR3 length is 16 residues. CDR1 is SGHDN, CDR2 FVKESK, per germline. Concerning this clone itself: Its antigen is unidentified.

Using immunoSEQ multiplex PCR, the repertoire was profiled, and TCRdb retains in-frame clones only, with some absent. This repertoire shows some 73,000 clones, 80% to 90% found once; its top ten account for roughly 0.75%. Sequences were derived from CD4+ or CD8+ T cells sorted from blood, sampled in a trial of the OX40 agonist ivuxolimab. This chain joins TRBV14 and TRBJ1-1, with D unclear. This sequence was found in an adult with an advanced solid tumor such as melanoma, head and neck, liver or kidney cancer. The CDR3: CASSRTSGFMNTEAFF. In DNA, the CDR3 is TGTGCCAGCAGCCGAACTTCGGGGTTTATGAACACTGAAGCTTTCTTT.